This TCR beta chain is drawn from a study of cytomegalovirus exposure and HLA in healthy donors. In the PCR, 60 Vbeta and 13 Jbeta primers were used. Only in-frame clones appear in the TCRdb table, and some are missing; sequencing was by immunoSEQ multiplex PCR. The table records 200,000 to 250,000 clones, roughly 78% of them present only once. Germline-derived CDR1 and CDR2 are SGHTA and FQGTGA. With 3 bases removed from V and 1 base from J, the gap between germline ends came to 15 bases. The CDR3 covers 16 residues. The source material was PBMCs. The clonotype was recovered from a boy younger than 18 in good health and CMV-seronegative. The rearrangement uses TRBV7-3 and TRBJ1-1, with D possibly being TRBD1 (6 bases). The CDR3 bases are TGTGCCAGCAGCTTTACAGGGAATGGCGGGAACACTGAAGCTTTCTTT. The encoded protein is CASSFTGNGGNTEAFF.